This TCR beta chain originates from a study of T cell responses to AZD1222 COVID-19 vaccine. Broader study findings: Baseline antibody screening turned up just a handful of seropositive AZD1222 recipients. Spike-specific TCR breadth and depth both grew after two AZD1222 doses. Donors were largely white British and mainly female; clonal diversity was possibly underestimated. Samples come after the peak T cell response, not at day 14.

Comment on this clone: No antigen is known for it.

Trimming cost V 8 bases and J 1 base, with 14 bases left between them. The CDR3 is made up of 14 amino acids. CDR1 LNHDA and CDR2 SQIVND come from the germline V gene (reference sequence). Clones were sequenced by immunoSEQ multiplex PCR, and TCRdb holds only the in-frame ones, with some missing. Altogether about 130,000 clones are present, around 92% being singletons, with the ten largest covering roughly 3%. The clonotype comes from an adult who received the AZD1222 COVID-19 vaccine. This specimen was peripheral blood, taken 28 days after the second AZD1222 dose. The gene calls are TRBV19 and TRBJ2-5, with D hard to call. The CDR3 loop reads CASAPILSQETQYF. Here the CDR3 DNA reads TGTGCCAGTGCTCCAATTTTGAGCCAAGAGACCCAGTACTTC. Using reference TRBV19 and TRBJ2-5 for the parts outside the CDR3, the full variable domain is DGGITQSPKYLFRKEGQNVTLSCEQNLNHDAMYWYRQDPGQGLRLIYYSQIVNDFQKGDIAEGYSVSREKKESFPLTVTSAQKNPTAFYLCASAPILSQETQYFGPGTRLLVL.